The text below deals with one T cell receptor (beta chain). Its matching antigen is unknown. Noted treatment: oral pan-JAK inhibitor, 5-10 mg twice daily. Sorting of CD4+ and CD8+ T cells was performed on PBMCs. These data belong to a study of CD8+ T cells in alopecia areata. Germline CDR1 and CDR2: MNHNS and SASEGT. V gave up 6 bases and J gave up 6 bases, with 18 bases separating them. CDR3 size: 14 residues. Extracted RNA was reverse transcribed, and the resulting cDNA served as sequencing template. Produced via immunoSEQ multiplex PCR; TCRdb's table is partial and in-frame only. The data contain over 150,000 clones, around 60% of them singletons. The study, taken as a whole, reports: Among the cells sequenced in scalp samples are also the resident alphabeta T cells of normal skin. While patients received tofacitinib, many expanded lesional clones remained present in scalp and blood.

The genes are TRBV6-1 and TRBJ2-7; a weak D match, TRBD1 (6 bases). This TCR was recovered from a human donor with alopecia areata. The sample in question was CD4+ T cells sorted from blood, obtained at week 24, from a patient treated with tofacitinib. DNA of the CDR3: TGTGCCAGCAGAAAGGACTTACAGGGATCCGAGCAGTACTTC. This gives the protein CASRKDLQGSEQYF.